Presented here are 25 T cell receptor beta chains from one specimen sequenced in a study of blood T cell repertoires in COVID-19. Using immunoSEQ multiplex PCR, the repertoire was profiled, and TCRdb retains in-frame clones only, with some absent. The sample contains roughly 200,000 clones, 80% to 90% of which appear only once. The sequenced sample was peripheral blood. These receptors came from a man between 60 and 75 years old who had recovered from COVID-19.

The table lists this clone with a count of one. V is TRBV20-1 and J is TRBJ2-1, with TRBD2 identical over 11 bases. Germline CDR1 reads DFQATT; CDR2 reads SNEGSKA (reference sequence). This CDR3 region has 15 residues. The ends lost 3 bases at V and 7 bases at J; junction bases unmatched: 8. For the CDR3, the DNA is TGCAGTGCTAGTGTTGGAACTAGCGGGAGAAATGAGCAGTTCTTC. It codes for CSASVGTSGRNEQFF.

The genes are TRBV29-1 and TRBJ1-2; the D is unclear. The V end was cut by 4 bases, the J end by 7 bases, with 13 bases between. The germline gives CDR1 SQVTM, CDR2 ANQGSEA. There are 12 residues in the CDR3. CDR3 protein: CSVGRGRGGYTF. CDR3 bases: TGCAGCGTTGGAAGAGGGCGGGGTGGCTACACCTTC.

The CDR3 region has the DNA TGTGCCAGCAGTTTCTCGTCGGGGGAGACTGGGGCCAACGTCCTGACTTTC. This sequence encodes CASSFSSGETGANVLTF. The chain combines TRBV27 with TRBJ2-6, with D tentatively TRBD2 (6 bases). V was trimmed by 3 bases and J by 2 bases, leaving 14 bases between them. The CDR3 runs 17 residues. The germline gives CDR1 MNHEY, CDR2 SMNVEV (reference sequence).

This clone has just one count. V usage is TRBV28 and J usage is TRBJ2-7; 8 nucleotides agree with TRBD1. Trimming removed 5 bases from V and 4 bases from J; junction bases left unmatched: 13. Germline-derived CDR1 and CDR2 are MDHEN and SYDVKM. The length of the CDR3 is 16 residues. CDR3 amino acids: CASSPLGQGGKYEQYF. The CDR3 DNA follows: TGTGCCAGCAGTCCCCTCGGACAGGGAGGAAAATACGAGCAGTACTTC.

This rearrangement joins TRBV11-2 to TRBJ1-1; a possible D gene is TRBD1 (6 bases). The V and J ends lost 0 bases and 0 bases respectively, with 11 bases between them. Germline CDR1 SGHAT, CDR2 FQNNGV. The CDR3 is made up of 16 amino acids. The CDR3 spells CASSLDPDRLNTEAFF. Written as DNA, the CDR3 is TGTGCCAGCAGCTTAGATCCCGACAGGTTGAACACTGAAGCTTTCTTT.

The genes are TRBV3-1 (or the pseudogene TRBV3-2) and TRBJ1-2; 8 bases fit TRBD1. This CDR3 is built from 13 residues. The V gene's germline CDR1 is LGHDT and CDR2 YNNKEL (reference sequence). V shed 1 base, J shed 8 bases, and the junction held 3 bases outside the gene matches. The CDR3, as DNA: TGTGCCAGCAGCCAAGGTGGACAGGGCGGCTACACCTTC. Translation: CASSQGGQGGYTF.

The V and J genes are TRBV7-9 and TRBJ1-4; possible D gene TRBD1, 5 bases. Germline V lookup: CDR1 SEHNR, CDR2 FQNEAQ (reference sequence). Trimming left V 5 bases short and J 0 bases short, with 19 bases between. This CDR3 region has 18 residues. CDR3 region: CASSLPAGLLATNEKLFF. Written as DNA, the CDR3 is TGTGCCAGCAGCCTCCCGGCAGGGCTTCTTGCAACTAATGAAAAACTGTTTTTT.

V gene TRBV24-1 combines with J gene TRBJ2-3, with 11 bases aligning to TRBD2. The V gene's germline CDR1 is KGHDR and CDR2 SFDVKD. The CDR3 covers 16 residues. The junction had 4 bases not matched to a gene; V was cut back by 3 bases and J by 3 bases. CDR3 coding DNA: TGTGCCACCAGTGATCGGTCTAGCGGGAGGACAGATACGCAGTATTTT. It is translated as CATSDRSSGRTDTQYF.

This clone was counted only a few times. The J gene is TRBJ1-1, the V gene TRBV6-2 or TRBV6-3, with TRBD1 as a possible D gene (5 bases). V dropped 6 bases and J dropped 0 bases, with 8 bases sitting between them. Germline-derived CDR1 and CDR2 are MNHEY and SVGEGT. The CDR3 consists of 13 residues. DNA for the CDR3: TGTGCCAGCAGCGACAGTTTGAACACTGAAGCTTTCTTT. Its protein is CASSDSLNTEAFF.

The chain is built from TRBV25-1 and TRBJ1-6, with 10 bases aligning to TRBD1. After removal of 3 bases from V and 7 bases from J, the junction contained 0 bases not matched to a gene. The CDR3 contains 14 residues. Germline values: CDR1 MGHDK, CDR2 SYGVNS. The CDR3 coding sequence is TGTGCCAGCAGTGAGGGACAGGGGAATTCACCCCTCCACTTT. Its translation is CASSEGQGNSPLHF.

This chain links TRBV6-1 with TRBJ2-7; 7 nucleotides match TRBD1. V gave up 0 bases and J gave up 2 bases; unmatched junction bases: 1. The CDR3 is 14 amino acids. The V gene's germline CDR1 is MNHNS and CDR2 SASEGT. CDR3: CASSEAQGAYEQYF. DNA of the CDR3: TGTGCCAGCAGTGAAGCCCAGGGGGCCTACGAGCAGTACTTC.

CDR3 in DNA: TGTGCCAGCAACGACAGGGACAGTTGGAACGAGCAGTACTTC. Its protein product is CASNDRDSWNEQYF. The chain combines TRBV5-5 with TRBJ2-7; 7 bases align to TRBD1. The CDR3 sequence is 14 residues long. Germline V gene data show CDR1 as SGHKS and CDR2 as YYEKEE (reference sequence). With 6 bases clipped from V and 5 bases from J, the junction kept 11 bases outside the gene matches.

V gene TRBV2 combines with J gene TRBJ2-7; D perhaps matches TRBD1 (6 bases). Trimming shortened V by 6 bases and J by 2 bases, and 8 bases separated the two germline ends. Germline-derived CDR1 and CDR2 are SNHLY and FYNNEI. The CDR3 has 12 residues. In DNA form, the CDR3 reads TGTGCCAGCAGCCAGGGGACCTACGAGCAGTACTTC. Protein: CASSQGTYEQYF.

This clone was seen a handful of times. The chain has TRBV7-2 and TRBJ2-3, with TRBD1 identical over 9 bases. The germline V gene encodes CDR1 SGHTA and CDR2 FQGNSA. Unmatched junction bases numbered 10, after V lost 4 bases and J lost 2 bases. The CDR3 loop spans 17 amino acids. CDR3 DNA sequence: TGTGCCAGCAGCTCAGGCTTAACAGGGGGCTTCACAGATACGCAGTATTTT. As protein: CASSSGLTGGFTDTQYF.

This clone came up once. The rearrangement joins TRBV10-3 to TRBJ2-1, with 7 nucleotides matching TRBD2. This CDR3 is built from 14 residues. V lost 6 bases, J lost 4 bases, and 6 bases stayed unmatched. Germline CDR1 is ENHRY and CDR2 is SYGVKD. The CDR3 region is CAIRSSGMYNEQFF. The DNA for the CDR3 is TGTGCCATCAGGTCTAGCGGCATGTACAATGAGCAGTTCTTC.

This rearrangement joins TRBV3-1 (or the pseudogene TRBV3-2) to TRBJ2-2, with TRBD2 as a possible D gene (5 bases). Germline V gives CDR1 LGHDT, CDR2 YNNKEL (reference sequence). Trimming took off 4 bases at V and 1 base at J, with 13 bases between the two ends. This CDR3 spans 16 amino acids. In nucleotides, the CDR3 is TGTGCCAGCAGCCTAAGAGGACGGGAGAACACCGGGGAGCTGTTTTTT. Amino acid sequence: CASSLRGRENTGELFF.

This rearrangement joins TRBV7-9 to TRBJ1-3, with D tentatively TRBD1 (6 bases). V shed 3 bases and J shed 0 bases, with 9 bases lying between them. The CDR3 is 15 residues long. The germline V gene encodes CDR1 SEHNR and CDR2 FQNEAQ (reference sequence). This CDR3 reads CASSLPGVSGNTIYF. The DNA for the CDR3 is TGTGCCAGCAGCTTGCCAGGGGTCTCTGGAAACACCATATATTTT.

The V gene is TRBV11-2, the J gene TRBJ1-6; perhaps TRBD1 as D (5 bases). Between the trimmed V and J ends, which lost 4 bases and 2 bases, there was a span of 18 bases. The length of the CDR3 is 18 residues. Looked up from germline, CDR1 is SGHAT and CDR2 is FQNNGV. The CDR3: CASSSPTLDRTYNSPLHF. Written as DNA, the CDR3 is TGTGCCAGCAGCTCACCCACGTTAGACAGAACCTATAATTCACCCCTCCACTTT. The full variable domain, with the rest looked up from reference TRBV11-2 and TRBJ1-6, is EAGVAQSPRYKIIEKRQSVAFWCNPISGHATLYWYQQILGQGPKLLIQFQNNGVVDDSQLPKDRFSAERLKGVDSTLKIQPAKLEDSAVYLCASSSPTLDRTYNSPLHFGNGTRLTVT.

This chain links TRBV18 with TRBJ2-7, with D possibly being TRBD1 (5 bases). CDR1 is KGHSH, CDR2 LQKENI, per germline. Trimming removed 8 bases at V and 1 base at J, with 15 bases between. This CDR3 region has 14 residues. The CDR3 spells CASTPPAGSYEQYF. CDR3 nucleotides: TGTGCCAGCACTCCCCCCGCAGGGTCCTACGAGCAGTACTTC.

This chain connects TRBV29-1 to TRBJ2-5; TRBD2 matches 9 bases. V was clipped by 4 bases and J by 1 base; unmatched bases: 4. The CDR3 has 14 residues. Germline CDR1 and CDR2: SQVTM and ANQGSEA. CDR3 amino acids: CSVGGGGSQETQYF. As DNA, the CDR3 is TGCAGCGTTGGCGGGGGGGGGTCCCAAGAGACCCAGTACTTC.

The rearrangement links TRBV30 to TRBJ2-5; tentatively, D is TRBD1 (6 bases). CDR3 length: 14 residues. Trimming removed 2 bases at V and 4 bases at J, with 14 bases between. The V gene's germline CDR1 is GTSNPN and CDR2 SVGIG (reference sequence). For the CDR3, the DNA is TGTGCCTGGAGTCATAATGGGGGCGCAGAGACCCAGTACTTC. It is translated as CAWSHNGGAETQYF.

V gene TRBV5-1 combines with J gene TRBJ1-2, with D tentatively TRBD1 (5 bases). CDR3 length: 14 residues. Trimming pared 0 bases from V and 6 bases from J, leaving 12 bases between. The germline V gene encodes CDR1 SGHRS and CDR2 YFSETQ. The CDR3, as DNA: TGCGCCAGCAGCTTGGGGCCAGGGTTGGATGGCTACACCTTC. Its translation: CASSLGPGLDGYTF.

This chain connects TRBV19 to TRBJ2-3, with a tentative D call TRBD2 (5 bases). The germline CDR1 and CDR2 sequences are LNHDA and SQIVND (reference sequence). The CDR3 has 14 residues. Trimming pared 9 bases from V and 0 bases from J, leaving 13 bases between. The CDR3 loop is CASRSGGSTDTQYF. In nucleotides, the CDR3 is TGTGCCAGCCGTTCGGGCGGGAGCACAGATACGCAGTATTTT.

This chain links TRBV28 with TRBJ2-1; 9 bases agree with TRBD2. This CDR3 has 15 residues. Germline assignment: CDR1 MDHEN and CDR2 SYDVKM. Trimming at V came to 2 bases and at J to 5 bases, leaving 4 bases not matched to a gene. In DNA, the CDR3 is TGTGCCAGCAGTTTAGACCTAGCGGGGAACAATGAGCAGTTCTTC. Amino acid sequence: CASSLDLAGNNEQFF.

This rearrangement joins TRBV29-1 to TRBJ1-5; D is uncertain. The CDR3 runs 13 residues. Trimming removed 1 base at V and 4 bases at J, with 8 bases between. CDR1 and CDR2 (germline): SQVTM, ANQGSEA. DNA for the CDR3: TGCAGCGTTGAAGGTACAGCAAATCAGCCCCAGCATTTT. It is translated as CSVEGTANQPQHF.